This T cell receptor (beta chain) was profiled in a study of a mutant IDH1 vaccine in newly diagnosed glioma. Noted time point: week 23, last vaccination. Each dose of the vaccine consisted of 300 ug of mutant IDH1 20-mer peptide, with topical imiquimod. On this clone: As yet, its antigen is unknown.

Sequencing used immunoSEQ multiplex PCR; TCRdb keeps in-frame clones, though not all of them. This table holds around 56,000 clones, 80% to 85% found once. There are 13 residues in the CDR3. V lost 7 bases to trimming and J lost 12 bases, with 19 bases between them. Germline V gives CDR1 PRHDT, CDR2 FYEKMQ (reference sequence). The V gene is TRBV13, the J gene TRBJ2-1; D might be TRBD1 or TRBD2, each matching 5 bases. The source was PBMCs, collected from a glioma patient whose treatment included an IDH1 peptide vaccine. This TCR was recovered from a woman aged 35 to 49 with glioma. Some clones in this sample may be carry-over from other donors' samples. The DNA of the CDR3 is TGTGCCAGCAACTCCCAAACCGGGACCGGGCAGTTCTTC. This encodes CASNSQTGTGQFF. Drawing the rest from reference TRBV13 and TRBJ2-1, the complete variable domain is AAGVIQSPRHLIKEKRETATLKCYPIPRHDTVYWYQQGPGQDPQFLISFYEKMQSDKGSIPDRFSAQQFSDYHSELNMSSLELGDSALYFCASNSQTGTGQFFGPGTRLTVL.